The clone carrying this T cell receptor (beta chain) has only one observation. The germline V gene has CDR1 MNHNY and CDR2 SVGAGI (reference sequence). V was pared by 2 bases and J by 3 bases, with 10 bases between. This CDR3 has 14 amino acids. The data were taken from a study of blood T cell repertoires in COVID-19. Study as a whole: Researchers got acute and convalescent COVID-19 samples from the United States, Italy and Spain.

In the authors' methods: It was from reference gene primer amplification that nucleated cell counts were estimated. Clones were read by immunoSEQ multiplex PCR, and TCRdb kept only the in-frame ones, dropping some. From that table come the V and J calls and clone size; the DNA was used to work out D and trimming. The sample includes 110,000 or so clones, 85% of them seen just once. Seattle enrolled patients during active infection and tracked them longitudinally. The sample taken for sequencing was peripheral blood. This rearrangement joins TRBV6-6 to TRBJ1-1; possibly TRBD1 for D (6 bases). The sequence was collected from a woman aged 60 to 75 with COVID-19, enrolled during active disease. The CDR3: CASSYGQLYTEAFF. Here the CDR3 DNA reads TGTGCCAGCAGTTACGGACAGTTGTACACTGAAGCTTTCTTT.